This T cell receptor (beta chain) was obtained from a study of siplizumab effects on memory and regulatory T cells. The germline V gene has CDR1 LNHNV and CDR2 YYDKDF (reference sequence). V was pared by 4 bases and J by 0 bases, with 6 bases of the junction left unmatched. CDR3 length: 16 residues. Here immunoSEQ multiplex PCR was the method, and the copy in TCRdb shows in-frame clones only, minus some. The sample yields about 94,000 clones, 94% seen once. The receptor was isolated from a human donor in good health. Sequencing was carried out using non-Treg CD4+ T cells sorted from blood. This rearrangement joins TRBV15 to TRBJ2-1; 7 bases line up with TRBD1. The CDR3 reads CATSTGQFSSYNEQFF. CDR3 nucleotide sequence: TGTGCCACCAGCACGGGACAGTTTAGCTCCTACAATGAGCAGTTCTTC. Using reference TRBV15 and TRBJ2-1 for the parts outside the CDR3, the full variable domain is DAMVIQNPRYQVTQFGKPVTLSCSQTLNHNVMYWYQQKSSQAPKLLFHYYDKDFNNEADTPDNFQSRRPNTSFCFLDIRSPGLGDTAMYLCATSTGQFSSYNEQFFGPGTRLTVL.